The present T cell receptor (beta chain) was sequenced within a study of cytomegalovirus exposure and HLA in healthy donors. Findings and limits, study-wide: Confirmation was obtained in vitro that a few CMV-associated chains are specific for CMV antigens. A reported reduction in N-insertions relative to the approximately 640-donor mean was seen in an Asian-associated ancestry cluster in a later analysis.

In germline, CDR1 is MDHEN, CDR2 SYDVKM. V lost 8 bases to trimming and J lost 2 bases, with 5 bases between them. The CDR3 covers 11 residues. The PCR made use of 60 Vbeta and 13 Jbeta primers. The data were produced by immunoSEQ multiplex PCR, yet TCRdb's version contains in-frame clones alone and is incomplete. The table lists about 180,000 clones, 85% of them singletons. Concerning this clone itself: As yet, its antigen is unknown.

The sequenced sample was PBMCs. The receptor was isolated from a boy younger than 10 in good health and CMV-seronegative. This chain links TRBV28 with TRBJ2-3; D is unresolved. CDR3 amino acids: CASRSTDTQYF. DNA of the CDR3: TGTGCCAGCCGGTCCACAGATACGCAGTATTTT.